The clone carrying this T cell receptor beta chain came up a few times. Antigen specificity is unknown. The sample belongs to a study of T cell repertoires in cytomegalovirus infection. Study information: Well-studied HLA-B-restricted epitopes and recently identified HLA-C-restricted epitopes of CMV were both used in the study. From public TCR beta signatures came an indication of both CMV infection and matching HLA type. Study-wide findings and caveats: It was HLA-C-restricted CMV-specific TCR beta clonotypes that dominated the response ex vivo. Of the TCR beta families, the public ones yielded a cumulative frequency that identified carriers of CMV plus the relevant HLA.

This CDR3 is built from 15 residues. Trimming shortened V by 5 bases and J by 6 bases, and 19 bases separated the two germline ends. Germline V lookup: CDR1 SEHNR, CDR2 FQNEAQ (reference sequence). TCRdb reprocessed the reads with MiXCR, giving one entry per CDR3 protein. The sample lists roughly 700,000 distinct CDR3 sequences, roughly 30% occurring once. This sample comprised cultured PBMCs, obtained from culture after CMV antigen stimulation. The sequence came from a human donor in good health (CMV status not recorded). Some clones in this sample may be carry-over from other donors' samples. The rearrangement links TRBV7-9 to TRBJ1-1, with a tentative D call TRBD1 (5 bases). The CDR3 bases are TGTGCCAGCAGCCCGGGGGGGGGGAATATGGCTGAAGCTTTCTTT. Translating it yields CASSPGGGNMAEAFF.